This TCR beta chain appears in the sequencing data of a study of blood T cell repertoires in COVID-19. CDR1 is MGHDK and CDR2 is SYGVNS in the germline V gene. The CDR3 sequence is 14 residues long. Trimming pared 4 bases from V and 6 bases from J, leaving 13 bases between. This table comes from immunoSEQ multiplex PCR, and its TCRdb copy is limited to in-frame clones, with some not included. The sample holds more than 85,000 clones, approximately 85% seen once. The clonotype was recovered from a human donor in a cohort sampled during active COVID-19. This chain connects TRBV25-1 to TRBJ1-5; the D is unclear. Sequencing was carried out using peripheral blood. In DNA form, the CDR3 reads TGTGCCAGCAGTGGGGAAGGAGGGAGTCAGCCCCAGCATTTT. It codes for CASSGEGGSQPQHF. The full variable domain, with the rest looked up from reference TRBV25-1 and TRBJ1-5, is EADIYQTPRYLVIGTGKKITLECSQTMGHDKMYWYQQDPGMELHLIHYSYGVNSTEKGDLSSESTVSRIRTEHFPLTLESARPSHTSQYLCASSGEGGSQPQHFGDGTRLSIL.